This TCR beta chain was found in a study of CD8 T cells in ankylosing spondylitis. TCRdb processed the 5' RACE reads anew with MiXCR; each CDR3 protein has one entry. The data contain fewer than 250,000 distinct CDR3 sequences, over 9.5% of them seen just once; the ten biggest clones take up approximately 20%. Unmatched junction bases numbered 10, after V lost 6 bases and J lost 0 bases. The CDR3 consists of 17 residues. The source of this sequence is a male donor with ankylosing spondylitis or in good health (not recorded which). Sequenced material: blood, either unsorted or a sorted T cell fraction (not recorded which). J is TRBJ2-3 and V is TRBV12-3 or TRBV12-4, with 9 bases that match TRBD2. CDR3 sequence (DNA): TGTGCCAGCAGCCCGTTAGCGGGGGCTGGCAGCACAGATACGCAGTATTTT. It specifies CASSPLAGAGSTDTQYF.